One sample yielded the 2 T cell receptor beta chains listed below, sequenced in a study of spatial heterogeneity in lung cancer. The time point denotes: blood at routine non-recurrence follow-up after resection. TCRdb itself ran the 5' RACE reads through MiXCR, one entry per CDR3 protein. This table holds over 15,000 distinct CDR3 sequences, approximately 6% found once. Specimen: PBMCs, collected at follow-up. These receptors were obtained from a male donor with early-stage non-small cell lung cancer.

This clonotype showed up many times. V is TRBV20-1 and J is TRBJ1-4; D is unresolved. Trimming took off 6 bases at V and 3 bases at J, with 8 bases between the two ends. The CDR3 extends over 12 amino acids. Germline CDR1 and CDR2: DFQATT and SNEGSKA (reference sequence). The DNA for the CDR3 is TGCAGTGCCCCGGCGCCTAATGAAAAACTGTTTTTT. Amino acid sequence: CSAPAPNEKLFF.

This clonotype was counted ten times or more. V gene TRBV6-5 combines with J gene TRBJ2-7; tentatively, D is TRBD1 or TRBD2 (5 bases each). Trimming took off 6 bases at V and 6 bases at J, with 18 bases between the two ends. The CDR3 has 14 amino acids. Germline V gene sequence: CDR1 MNHEY, CDR2 SVGAGI. The CDR3 loop is CASSLRGLPGEQYF. CDR3 nucleotides: TGTGCCAGCAGCCTTCGGGGCCTGCCGGGCGAGCAGTACTTC.